This T cell receptor beta chain was retrieved from a study of cytomegalovirus exposure and HLA in healthy donors. Study-level findings and limits: Later analysis revealed greater clonal expansion in HLA-associated TCR beta chains than in equally common others. According to a later analysis, donors in an Asian-associated ancestry cluster reportedly had fewer N-insertions than the roughly 720-donor mean. Further analysis was carried out later, and it showed several of the most significant clusters appearing linked to common viral pathogens.

About this clone itself: Its antigen is not known.

V lost 4 bases to trimming and J lost 1 base; unmatched junction nucleotides: 7. CDR1 is SGHRS and CDR2 is YFSETQ in the germline V gene. The CDR3 covers 15 residues. PCR primers comprised 60 Vbeta and 13 Jbeta primers. This table comes from immunoSEQ multiplex PCR, and its TCRdb copy is limited to in-frame clones, with some not included. The sample records more than 85,000 clones, just under 70% being singletons. Sequencing was carried out using PBMCs. This receptor was obtained from a woman between 65 and 79 years old in good health and CMV-seropositive. The chain employs TRBV5-1 and TRBJ1-1, with 7 nucleotides matching TRBD1. CDR3 nucleotide sequence: TGCGCCAGCAGCCTAACAGGGGAGACGAACACTGAAGCTTTCTTT. This sequence encodes CASSLTGETNTEAFF.